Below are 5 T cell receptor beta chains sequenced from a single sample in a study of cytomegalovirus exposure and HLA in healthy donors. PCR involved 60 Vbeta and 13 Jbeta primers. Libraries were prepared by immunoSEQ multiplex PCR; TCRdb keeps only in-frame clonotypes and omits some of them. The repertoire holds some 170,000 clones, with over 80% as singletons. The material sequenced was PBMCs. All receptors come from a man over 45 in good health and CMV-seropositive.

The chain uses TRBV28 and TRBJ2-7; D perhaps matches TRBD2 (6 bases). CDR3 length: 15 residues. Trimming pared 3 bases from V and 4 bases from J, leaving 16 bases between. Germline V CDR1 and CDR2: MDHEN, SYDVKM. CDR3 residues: CASSFSTGSKYEQYF. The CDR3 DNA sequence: TGTGCCAGCAGTTTCTCAACCGGGAGTAAGTACGAGCAGTACTTC.

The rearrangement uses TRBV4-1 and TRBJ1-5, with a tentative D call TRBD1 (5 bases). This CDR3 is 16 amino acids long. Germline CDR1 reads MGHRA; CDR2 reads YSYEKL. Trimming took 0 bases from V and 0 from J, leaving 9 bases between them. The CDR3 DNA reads TGCGCCAGCAGCCAAGATCCGGGGGATAGCAATCAGCCCCAGCATTTT. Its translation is CASSQDPGDSNQPQHF.

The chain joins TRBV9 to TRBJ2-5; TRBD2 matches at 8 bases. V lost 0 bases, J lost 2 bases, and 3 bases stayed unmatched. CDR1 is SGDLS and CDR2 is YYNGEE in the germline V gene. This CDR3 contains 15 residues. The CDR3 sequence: CASSVGGLAQETQYF. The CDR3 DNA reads TGTGCCAGCAGCGTAGGTGGACTAGCTCAAGAGACCCAGTACTTC.

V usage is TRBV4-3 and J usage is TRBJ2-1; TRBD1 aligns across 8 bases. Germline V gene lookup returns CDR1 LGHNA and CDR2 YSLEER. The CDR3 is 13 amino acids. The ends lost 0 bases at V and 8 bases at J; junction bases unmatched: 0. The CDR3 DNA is TGCGCCAGCAGCCAAGAACAGGGGGATGAGCAGTTCTTC. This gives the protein CASSQEQGDEQFF.

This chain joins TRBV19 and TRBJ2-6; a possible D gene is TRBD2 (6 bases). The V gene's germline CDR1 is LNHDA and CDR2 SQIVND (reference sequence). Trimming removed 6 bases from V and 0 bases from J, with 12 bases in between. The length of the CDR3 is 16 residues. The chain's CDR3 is CASRVGGISGANVLTF. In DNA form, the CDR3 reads TGTGCCAGTAGGGTGGGGGGAATCTCTGGGGCCAACGTCCTGACTTTC.